This T cell receptor (beta chain) comes out of a study of CD8 T cells in ankylosing spondylitis (dated by TCRdb to about 2017). Broadly, across the study: The study set out to find disease-linked TCR variants by profiling T cell receptor beta repertoires in ankylosing spondylitis patients and healthy donors. The full study cohort comprised around 25 ankylosing spondylitis patients and 110 or so healthy donors. Peripheral blood samples were taken, and synovial fluid was additionally collected from ankylosing spondylitis patients. General findings and caveats noted by the study authors: The disease-linked clones showed a CD8+ phenotype and occurred at relatively low frequencies in peripheral blood. Some TCR beta motif variants had previously been reported in synovial fluid and blood of reactive arthritis patients, which suggested common disease-initiation mechanisms. Blood from ankylosing spondylitis patients appeared to be characterized by a TCR beta motif composed of eight or nine highly homologous amino acid variants. The disease-linked clones were reported as significantly enriched in matched synovial fluid samples from ankylosing spondylitis patients.

The junction carries 10 bases between V and J, which are trimmed by 4 bases and 0 bases respectively. CDR1 and CDR2, per the germline V gene (reference sequence), are LNHDA and SQIVND. Measured from the cysteine to the phenylalanine, the CDR3 is 14 residues long. The only DNA kept is the CDR3, 42 bases in frame from the first base. For sequencing, an Illumina HiSeq 2500 was employed. Quantitative 5'-RACE with molecular barcodes was used to prepare TCR beta libraries. Processing in the source paper ran as follows. A new computational method, built on a probabilistic model of VDJ rearrangement, was used to identify disease-linked TCR variants. TCRdb reprocessed the public reads (quality trimming at Q25 with fastp, clone calling with MiXCR) and kept in-frame beta chains. Rows with one shared CDR3 protein collapse into an entry with the most common genes and DNA. TCRdb, not the authors, supplied the V and J calls. In this sample the table shows about 220,000 distinct CDR3 sequences, roughly a tenth of which occur a single time. The biggest ten clones account for roughly 23% of the sample.

This clonotype was counted ten times or more. Its antigen target is currently unknown. No per-base quality is available; no much larger clone lies one base away. The clonotype comes from a male donor with ankylosing spondylitis or in good health (not recorded which). The specimen was blood, either unsorted or a sorted T cell fraction (not recorded which). Recombination linked TRBV19 to TRBJ2-7, with an unclear D gene assignment. The CDR3 protein sequence reads: CASSNRLSSYEQYF. The sequenced DNA: TGTGCCAGTAGTAACCGCCTAAGCTCCTACGAGCAGTACTTC.